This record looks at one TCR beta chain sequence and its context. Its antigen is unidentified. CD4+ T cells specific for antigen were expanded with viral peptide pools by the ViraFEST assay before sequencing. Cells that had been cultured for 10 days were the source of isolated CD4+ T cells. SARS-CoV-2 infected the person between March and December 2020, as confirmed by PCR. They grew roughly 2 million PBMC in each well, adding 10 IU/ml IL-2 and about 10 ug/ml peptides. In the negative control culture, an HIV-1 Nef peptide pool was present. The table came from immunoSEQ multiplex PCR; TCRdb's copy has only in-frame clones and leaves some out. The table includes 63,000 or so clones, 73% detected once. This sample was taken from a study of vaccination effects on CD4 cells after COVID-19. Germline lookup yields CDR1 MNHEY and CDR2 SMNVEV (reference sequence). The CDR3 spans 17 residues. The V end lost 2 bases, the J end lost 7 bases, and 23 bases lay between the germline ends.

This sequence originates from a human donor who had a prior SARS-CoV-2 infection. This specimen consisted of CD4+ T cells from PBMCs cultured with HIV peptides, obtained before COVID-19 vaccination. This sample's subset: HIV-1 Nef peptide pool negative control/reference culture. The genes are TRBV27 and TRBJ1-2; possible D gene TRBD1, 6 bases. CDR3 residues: CASSLAGGTNLPFGYTF. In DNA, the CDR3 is TGTGCCAGCAGTTTAGCGGGGGGGACAAATTTACCGTTTGGCTACACCTTC.